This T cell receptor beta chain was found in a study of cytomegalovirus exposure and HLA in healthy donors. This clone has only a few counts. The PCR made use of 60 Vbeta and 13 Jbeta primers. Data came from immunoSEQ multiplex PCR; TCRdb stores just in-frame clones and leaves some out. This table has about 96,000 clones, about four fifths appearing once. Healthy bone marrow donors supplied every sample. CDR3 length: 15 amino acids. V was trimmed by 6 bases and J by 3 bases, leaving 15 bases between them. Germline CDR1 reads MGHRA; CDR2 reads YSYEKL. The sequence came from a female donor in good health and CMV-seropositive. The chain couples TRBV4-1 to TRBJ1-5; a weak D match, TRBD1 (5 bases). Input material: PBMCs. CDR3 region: CASSRQPGNNQPQHF. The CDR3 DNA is TGCGCCAGCAGTCGTCAACCAGGGAACAATCAGCCCCAGCATTTT.